Below, 22 T cell receptor beta chains from the same sample are listed, as sequenced in a study of cytomegalovirus exposure and HLA in healthy donors. A multiplex PCR was run with 60 Vbeta primers and 13 Jbeta primers. Repertoires were generated with immunoSEQ multiplex PCR, while TCRdb's copy carries only in-frame clones and drops some. The sample holds 150,000 to 200,000 clones; about 81% are singletons and the top ten take around 1.9%. The specimen sequenced was PBMCs. These receptors were collected from a man aged 18 to 29 in good health and CMV-seronegative.

This clone occurred a few times. The J gene is TRBJ2-7, the V gene TRBV4-3, with 8 positions matching TRBD1. In germline, CDR1 is LGHNA, CDR2 YSLEER. The CDR3 has 14 residues. V trimming: 1 base; J trimming: 3 bases; junction bases outside the gene matches: 2. CDR3 in amino acids: CASSQGTGFYEQYF. CDR3 bases: TGCGCCAGCAGCCAAGGGACAGGGTTCTACGAGCAGTACTTC.

This clone was detected only once. V is TRBV5-6 and J is TRBJ2-7; TRBD1 might be the D (5 bases). V shed 3 bases and J shed 1 base, with 11 bases lying between them. The germline CDR1 and CDR2 sequences are SGHDT and YYEEEE. The CDR3 is made up of 14 amino acids. CDR3 amino acids: CASSSVRDSYEQYF. Here the CDR3 DNA reads TGTGCCAGCAGCTCGGTCAGGGATTCCTACGAGCAGTACTTC.

The chain employs TRBV9 and TRBJ1-2; D perhaps matches TRBD1 (6 bases). V was shortened by 4 bases and J by 8 bases, with 12 bases between the two germline ends. Germline loops: CDR1 SGDLS, CDR2 YYNGEE. This CDR3 contains 12 residues. The CDR3 loop is CASSTTGGGYTF. In DNA form, the CDR3 reads TGTGCCAGCAGCACGACAGGAGGAGGCTACACCTTC.

The CDR3 loop is CASSFAGTSGAPYEQYF. The CDR3 DNA reads TGTGCCAGCAGCTTCGCCGGGACTAGCGGAGCTCCCTACGAGCAGTACTTC. The chain joins TRBV7-2 to TRBJ2-7; 11 nucleotides line up with TRBD2. The CDR3 totals 17 residues. Germline V gene data show CDR1 as SGHTA and CDR2 as FQGNSA. V was pared by 3 bases and J by 2 bases, with 9 bases of the junction left unmatched. Based on the CDR3 plus reference TRBV7-2 and TRBJ2-7, the full variable domain is GAGVSQSPSNKVTEKGKDVELRCDPISGHTALYWYRQSLGQGLEFLIYFQGNSAPDKSGLPSDRFSAERTGGSVSTLTIQRTQQEDSAVYLCASSFAGTSGAPYEQYFGPGTRLTVT.

This clone was recorded once. The chain joins TRBV5-4 to TRBJ2-5, with D unresolved. V was pared by 0 bases and J by 5 bases, with 11 bases between. In germline, CDR1 is SGHNT, CDR2 YYREEE (reference sequence). This CDR3 region has 14 residues. The CDR3 region is CASSLVGSRETQYF. The CDR3, as DNA: TGTGCCAGCAGCTTGGTGGGTTCGCGGGAGACCCAGTACTTC.

Only a few counts were recorded for this clone. The chain links TRBV10-2 to TRBJ2-3; 8 positions agree with TRBD2. This CDR3 has 16 residues. V trimming: 5 bases; J trimming: 6 bases; junction bases outside the gene matches: 13. Looked up from germline, CDR1 is WSHSY and CDR2 is SAAADI. The CDR3 sequence is CASSSKRETGSDTQYF. The CDR3, as DNA: TGCGCCAGCAGTAGCAAGCGGGAGACGGGGTCGGATACGCAGTATTTT.

This chain links TRBV28 with TRBJ1-2; TRBD1 aligns across 7 bases. Germline CDR1 is MDHEN and CDR2 is SYDVKM. The CDR3 consists of 13 residues. V trimming: 5 bases; J trimming: 2 bases; junction bases outside the gene matches: 2. The CDR3 loop is CASSADRNYGYTF. The CDR3 nucleotides are TGTGCCAGCAGTGCGGACAGGAACTATGGCTACACCTTC.

The chain combines TRBV4-3 with TRBJ2-5; 9 bases agree with TRBD2. Germline trimming cut 0 bases from V and 4 bases from J; bases unmatched to any gene: 6. This CDR3 contains 16 residues. Germline assignment: CDR1 LGHNA and CDR2 YSLEER. In DNA, the CDR3 is TGCGCCAGCAGCCAAGATGGCTGGGGACTAGCAGAGACCCAGTACTTC. This codes for CASSQDGWGLAETQYF.

The chain has TRBV18 and TRBJ2-1, with D perhaps TRBD2 (5 bases). The CDR3 extends over 17 amino acids. Trimming took 1 base from V and 0 from J, leaving 13 bases between them. In germline, CDR1 is KGHSH, CDR2 LQKENI. For the CDR3, the DNA is TGTGCCAGCTCACCACTCGGAAGCGGAAGCTCCTACAATGAGCAGTTCTTC. The encoded protein is CASSPLGSGSSYNEQFF.

The chain employs TRBV19 and TRBJ2-5, with D perhaps matching TRBD1 (6 bases). The DNA end is a closer match to TRBJ2-7, so the J assignment may be wrong. The germline gives CDR1 LNHDA, CDR2 SQIVND (reference sequence). The CDR3 loop spans 14 amino acids. The CDR3 sequence is CASSMGTLDYEQYF. CDR3 nucleotide sequence: TGTGCCAGTAGTATGGGGACATTAGACTACGAGCAGTACTTC.

V is TRBV28 and J is TRBJ1-5; D unclear. The CDR3 totals 16 residues. Germline V gene lookup returns CDR1 MDHEN and CDR2 SYDVKM. With 4 bases removed from V and 4 bases from J, the gap between germline ends came to 17 bases. The CDR3 coding sequence is TGTGCCAGCAGTTCCTCGGCCGGGATCGGGAATCAGCCCCAGCATTTT. This sequence encodes CASSSSAGIGNQPQHF.

This clone was seen a few times. The rearrangement links TRBV5-1 to TRBJ2-3; D is undetermined. The ends were cut back, 0 bases at V and 0 bases at J, with 11 bases in the middle. This CDR3 spans 16 amino acids. Germline-derived CDR1 and CDR2 are SGHRS and YFSETQ. As DNA, the CDR3 is TGCGCCAGCAGCTTGGGGGCCTCTCCTAGCACAGATACGCAGTATTTT. This translates into CASSLGASPSTDTQYF. Variable domain in full (rest from reference TRBV5-1 and TRBJ2-3): KAGVTQTPRYLIKTRGQQVTLSCSPISGHRSVSWYQQTPGQGLQFLFEYFSETQRNKGNFPGRFSGRQFSNSRSEMNVSTLELGDSALYLCASSLGASPSTDTQYFGPGTRLTVL.

The chain has TRBV5-1 and TRBJ2-7, with 9 bases fitting TRBD2. This CDR3 region has 16 residues. Per the germline V gene, CDR1 is SGHRS and CDR2 is YFSETQ. Trimming at V came to 4 bases and at J to 6 bases, leaving 14 bases not matched to a gene. CDR3 residues: CASSPRTAGGTTEQYF. For the CDR3, the DNA is TGCGCCAGCAGCCCAAGGACGGCGGGGGGGACGACCGAGCAGTACTTC.

The sample holds one count of this clone. V is TRBV15 and J is TRBJ2-1, with 7 nucleotides matching TRBD2. Unmatched junction bases numbered 7, after V lost 0 bases and J lost 8 bases. CDR1 LNHNV and CDR2 YYDKDF come from the germline V gene (reference sequence). The CDR3 runs 15 residues. This CDR3 is CATSRDHASGDEQFF. The CDR3 nucleotides are TGTGCCACCAGCAGAGATCACGCTAGCGGTGATGAGCAGTTCTTC.

This clone turned up a few times. The CDR3 coding sequence is TGTGCCAGCAGTCAACAGGGTTTCGGGGAGCAGTACTTC. It is translated as CASSQQGFGEQYF. The gene calls are TRBV27 and TRBJ2-7, with D perhaps matching TRBD1 (6 bases). Germline V gene data show CDR1 as MNHEY and CDR2 as SMNVEV (reference sequence). The germline V and J ends were trimmed by 5 bases and 7 bases, with 15 bases remaining between them. The CDR3 is made up of 13 amino acids.

The V and J genes are TRBV11-2 and TRBJ2-7; D possibly corresponds to TRBD2 (6 bases). Germline CDR1 SGHAT, CDR2 FQNNGV. This CDR3 has 13 amino acids. V was clipped by 0 bases and J by 4 bases, with 7 bases between them. The CDR3 coding sequence is TGTGCCAGCAGCTTAGACGCGGGGTACGAGCAGTACTTC. Amino acid sequence: CASSLDAGYEQYF.

This clone appeared once. The rearrangement joins TRBV7-2 to TRBJ2-7; 11 bases agree with TRBD2. There are 16 residues in the CDR3. V was pared by 1 base and J by 0 bases, with 2 bases of the junction left unmatched. CDR1 and CDR2 (germline): SGHTA, FQGNSA. The CDR3 protein is CASSLEGTSGSYEQYF. The DNA for the CDR3 is TGTGCCAGCAGCTTAGAAGGGACTAGCGGCTCCTACGAGCAGTACTTC.

The J gene is TRBJ2-1, the V gene TRBV28; a possible D gene is TRBD2 (6 bases). CDR3 length equals 13 residues. V dropped 9 bases and J dropped 0 bases, with 9 bases sitting between them. Germline CDR1 reads MDHEN; CDR2 reads SYDVKM. CDR3 region: CASGTASYNEQFF. CDR3 nucleotide sequence: TGTGCCAGTGGGACTGCCTCCTACAATGAGCAGTTCTTC.

V usage is TRBV19 and J usage is TRBJ2-7; D is perhaps TRBD1 (6 bases). CDR1 and CDR2 from the germline V gene are LNHDA and SQIVND (reference sequence). Between the trimmed V and J ends, which lost 1 base and 0 bases, there was a span of 10 bases. This CDR3 comprises 15 residues. CDR3 coding DNA: TGTGCCAGTAGTATAGCGGGACATTCCTCCTACGAGCAGTACTTC. Its protein product is CASSIAGHSSYEQYF.

The chain recombines TRBV19 with TRBJ1-1, with D possibly being TRBD1 (5 bases). The CDR3 length is 12 residues. The germline V gene has CDR1 LNHDA and CDR2 SQIVND (reference sequence). Trimming stripped 10 bases from V and 1 base from J, with 10 bases between. CDR3 DNA sequence: TGTGCCACCATCAGGGAGAACACTGAAGCTTTCTTT. Translation: CATIRENTEAFF.

The chain is built from TRBV11-2 and TRBJ2-6; 7 bases are shared with TRBD1. Germline CDR1 is SGHAT and CDR2 is FQNNGV. This CDR3 region has 15 residues. Unmatched junction bases numbered 2, after V lost 4 bases and J lost 2 bases. The CDR3 bases are TGTGCCAGCAGCTCCGGACAGGCTGGGGCCAACGTCCTGACTTTC. It yields the protein CASSSGQAGANVLTF.

This chain links TRBV23-1 with TRBJ1-1, with a tentative D call TRBD1 (6 bases). TRBV23-1 is sorted into the ORF group, with uncertain function. Trimming left V 5 bases short and J 7 bases short, with 14 bases between. CDR3 length: 13 amino acids. CDR3 loop: CASSRNKDSEAFF. CDR3 sequence (DNA): TGCGCCAGCAGTAGAAATAAGGACAGTGAAGCTTTCTTT.